The T cell receptor (beta chain) under discussion was sequenced for a study of cytomegalovirus exposure and HLA in healthy donors. Study in general: As released early, the data held some 85 million unique TCRs from HLA-typed donors.

As to this clone: The target antigen is unknown.

General study points: The number of N-insertions in an Asian-associated ancestry cluster was reportedly below the approximately 700-donor mean in a later analysis. A later analysis linked a missense variant in DCLRE1C to the trimming of TCR beta V and J genes. Later work found most CMV-associated TCR beta chains apparently HLA-restricted.

Germline CDR1 GTSNPN, CDR2 SVGIG (reference sequence). The CDR3 is 15 amino acids. V was clipped by 1 base and J by 4 bases, with 11 bases between them. 60 Vbeta and 13 Jbeta primers were used in PCR. The data were produced by immunoSEQ multiplex PCR, yet TCRdb's version contains in-frame clones alone and is incomplete. The sample contains 200,000 to 250,000 clones, 75% to 80% of which appear only once. The receptor comes from a young man in good health and CMV-seronegative. This chain links TRBV30 with TRBJ1-6, with a weak D call TRBD1 (5 bases). The sequenced sample consisted of PBMCs. The CDR3 reads CAWSEGQGYNSPLHF. The CDR3, as DNA: TGTGCCTGGAGTGAGGGGCAGGGTTATAATTCACCCCTCCACTTT. Full variable domain (missing parts from reference TRBV30 and TRBJ1-6): SQTIHQWPATLVQPVGSPLSLECTVEGTSNPNLYWYRQAAGRGLQLLFYSVGIGQISSEVPQNLSASRPQDRQFILSSKKLLLSDSGFYLCAWSEGQGYNSPLHFGNGTRLTVT.